These 2 T cell receptor beta chains came from one sample sequenced in a study of blood T cell repertoires in COVID-19. Some clones are missing from TCRdb's copy, which holds only in-frame ones; the method was immunoSEQ multiplex PCR. The data hold 200,000 to 250,000 clones, with roughly 90% observed a single time. Sequences were obtained from peripheral blood. The receptor set was obtained from a woman aged 60 to 75 with acute or convalescent COVID-19.

The V and J genes are TRBV7-2 and TRBJ1-2, with 10 bases matching TRBD1. Germline V gene data show CDR1 as SGHTA and CDR2 as FQGNSA. This CDR3 has 14 amino acids. V lost 5 bases to trimming and J lost 10 bases; unmatched junction nucleotides: 10. The CDR3 DNA sequence: TGTGCCAGCAGCCAAGACAGGGGGCGCCTAGACTACACCTTC. It codes for CASSQDRGRLDYTF.

The CDR3 is CASSPRTGGSYIGELFF. The DNA for the CDR3 is TGTGCCAGCTCACCAAGGACAGGGGGCTCGTACATCGGGGAGCTGTTTTTT. The chain has TRBV18 and TRBJ2-2; 11 bases fit TRBD1. The CDR3 has 17 residues. V lost 2 bases to trimming and J lost 7 bases; unmatched junction nucleotides: 9. Germline lookup yields CDR1 KGHSH and CDR2 LQKENI.